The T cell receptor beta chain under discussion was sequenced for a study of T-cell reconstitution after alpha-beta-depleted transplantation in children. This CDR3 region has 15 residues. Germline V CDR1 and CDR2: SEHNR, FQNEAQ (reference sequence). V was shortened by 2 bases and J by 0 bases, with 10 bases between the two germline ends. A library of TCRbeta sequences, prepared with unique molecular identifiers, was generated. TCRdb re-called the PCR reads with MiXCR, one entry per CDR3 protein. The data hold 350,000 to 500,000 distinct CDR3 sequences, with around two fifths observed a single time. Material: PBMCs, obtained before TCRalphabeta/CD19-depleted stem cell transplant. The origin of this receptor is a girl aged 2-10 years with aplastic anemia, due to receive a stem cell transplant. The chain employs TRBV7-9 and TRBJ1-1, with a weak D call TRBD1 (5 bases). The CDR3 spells CASSLFQGMNTEAFF. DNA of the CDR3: TGTGCCAGCAGCTTATTCCAGGGAATGAACACTGAAGCTTTCTTT.